The 4 T cell receptor beta chains listed next were all sequenced from one sample in a study of blood T cell repertoires in COVID-19. TCRdb's copy holds only in-frame clones and misses some; the assay was immunoSEQ multiplex PCR. The profile shows roughly 280,000 clones, 87% of them singletons. Material for sequencing was peripheral blood. These receptors originate from a woman aged 50 to 60 who had recovered from COVID-19.

This clone has a single count. This sequence joins TRBV9 and TRBJ2-3, with a tentative D call TRBD2 (6 bases). V was cut by 0 bases and J by 2 bases, with 7 bases left in between. The CDR3 length is 14 residues. Germline V lookup: CDR1 SGDLS, CDR2 YYNGEE. The chain's CDR3 is CASSVGDSTDTQYF. In DNA, the CDR3 is TGTGCCAGCAGCGTAGGGGACTCCACAGATACGCAGTATTTT.

Details on this clone: Other DNA sequences within the sample encode an identical CDR3. The V gene is TRBV28, the J gene TRBJ2-7, with 12 bases fitting TRBD2. V shed 5 bases and J 1 base; nucleotides not matched to a gene: 0. In germline, CDR1 is MDHEN, CDR2 SYDVKM. The CDR3 loop spans 14 amino acids. The CDR3 is CASSLAGGSYEQYF. CDR3 in DNA: TGTGCCAGCAGTCTAGCGGGAGGGTCCTACGAGCAGTACTTC.

V and J are TRBV7-8 and TRBJ2-3; weak D call: TRBD2 (7 bases). Germline V gives CDR1 SGHVS, CDR2 FQNEAQ. This CDR3 comprises 15 residues. Trimming stripped 5 bases from V and 5 bases from J, with 17 bases between. DNA for the CDR3: TGTGCCAGCAGCCCTCAGTGGGGGGGCATAGATACGCAGTATTTT. Amino acids: CASSPQWGGIDTQYF.

This clone was seen just once. The rearrangement joins TRBV7-2 to TRBJ2-5, with 10 bases identical to TRBD2. This CDR3 is built from 14 residues. The trim removed 4 bases at V and 5 bases at J, leaving 4 bases unmatched. The V gene's germline CDR1 is SGHTA and CDR2 FQGNSA. CDR3 sequence: CASSSSGSRETQYF. CDR3 coding DNA: TGTGCCAGCAGCTCTAGCGGGAGTAGGGAGACCCAGTACTTC.